This TCR beta chain comes out of a study of blood T cell repertoires in COVID-19. After removal of 1 base from V and 5 bases from J, the junction contained 8 bases not matched to a gene. This CDR3 is 17 amino acids long. Germline V gene lookup returns CDR1 MGHDK and CDR2 SYGVNS. The table came from immunoSEQ multiplex PCR; TCRdb's copy has only in-frame clones and leaves some out. This table holds around 250,000 clones, approximately 85% found once. The sample comprised PBMCs or T cells enriched from blood (not recorded which). The chain has TRBV25-1 and TRBJ1-6; 7 bases match TRBD1. The receptor's source is a woman aged 50 to 65 with acute COVID-19. The CDR3 nucleotides read TGTGCCAGCAGTGAATTCGAGACAGGGCTGGATAATTCACCCCTCCACTTT. It is translated as CASSEFETGLDNSPLHF.